Sequencing of this TCR beta chain was carried out in a study of tumor-infiltrating lymphocytes in primary liver carcinoma. Study outcomes and limitations: Left bulk and unsorted, the samples did not allow CD4+ and CD8+ repertoires to be compared. With p = 0.039, the top-250-clone fraction in tumors significantly exceeded that in blood. Tumor-adjacent and tumor-blood pairs displayed less overlap than did pairs of tumor regions.

Extraction also yielded germline DNA, while blood RNA was obtained from unsorted whole blood. Prior to the surgical procedure, around 3.9 milliliters of peripheral blood were collected. Turning to this clonotype: Its target is not known.

This CDR3 spans 12 amino acids. Germline V CDR1 and CDR2: MNHNY, SVGAGI (reference sequence). Trimming left V 2 bases short and J 4 bases short, with 4 bases between. cDNA specific to TCR beta was made from 450 to 500 ng of total RNA, with a constant-region primer employed for priming. Slightly modified ARM-PCR with three nested multiplex PCR rounds yielded TCR beta libraries. The opening two PCR rounds, around 11 cycles each, paired TRBV1-TRBV30 forward primers with a C-beta reverse primer. TCRdb fed the multiplex PCR reads into MiXCR, producing one record per CDR3 protein. The sample lists roughly 180,000 distinct CDR3 sequences; roughly 60% were seen once.

This rearrangement joins TRBV6-6 to TRBJ2-3; D remains unclear. The clonotype comes from a man aged 40-50 years with primary liver carcinoma and hepatitis B virus infection. Sequencing was done on a sample of peripheral blood. The CDR3 DNA reads TGTGCCAGCAGTTACCAGTCAGATACGCAGTATTTT. Its protein is CASSYQSDTQYF.